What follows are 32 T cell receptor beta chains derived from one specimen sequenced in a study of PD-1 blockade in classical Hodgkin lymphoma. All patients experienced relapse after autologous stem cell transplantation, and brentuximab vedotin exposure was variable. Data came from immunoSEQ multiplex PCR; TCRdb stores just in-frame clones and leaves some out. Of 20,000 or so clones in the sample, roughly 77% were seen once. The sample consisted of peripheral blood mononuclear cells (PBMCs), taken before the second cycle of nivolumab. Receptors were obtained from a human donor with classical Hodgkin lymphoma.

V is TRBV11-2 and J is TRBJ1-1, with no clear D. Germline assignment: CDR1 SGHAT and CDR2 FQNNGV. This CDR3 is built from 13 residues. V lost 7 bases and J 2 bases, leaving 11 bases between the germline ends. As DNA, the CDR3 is TGTGCCAGCACCCCGGACGGAAACACTGAAGCTTTCTTT. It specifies CASTPDGNTEAFF.

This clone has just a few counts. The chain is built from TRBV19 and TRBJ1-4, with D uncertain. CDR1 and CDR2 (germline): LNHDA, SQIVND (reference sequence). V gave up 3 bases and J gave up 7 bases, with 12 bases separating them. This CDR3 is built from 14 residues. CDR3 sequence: CASSIRQRSEKLFF. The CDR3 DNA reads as TGTGCCAGTAGTATCCGGCAGAGAAGTGAAAAACTGTTTTTT.

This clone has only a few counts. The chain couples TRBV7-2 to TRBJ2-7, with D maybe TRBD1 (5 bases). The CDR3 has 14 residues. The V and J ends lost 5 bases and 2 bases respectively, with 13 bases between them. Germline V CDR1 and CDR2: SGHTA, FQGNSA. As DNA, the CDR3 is TGTGCCAGCAGCCCAGACTGGGGCCCCTACGAGCAGTACTTC. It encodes CASSPDWGPYEQYF.

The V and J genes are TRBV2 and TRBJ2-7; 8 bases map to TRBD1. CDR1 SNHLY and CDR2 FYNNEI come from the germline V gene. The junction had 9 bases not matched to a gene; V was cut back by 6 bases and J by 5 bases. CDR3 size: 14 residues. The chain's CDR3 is CASRDGQGRNEQYF. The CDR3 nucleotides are TGTGCCAGCAGGGATGGACAGGGTCGGAACGAGCAGTACTTC.

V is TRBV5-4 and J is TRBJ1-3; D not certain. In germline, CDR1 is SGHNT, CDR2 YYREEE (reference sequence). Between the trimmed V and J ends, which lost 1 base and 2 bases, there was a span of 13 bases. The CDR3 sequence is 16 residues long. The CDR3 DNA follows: TGTGCCAGCAGCTTGTTGTACCCGAAAGCTGGAAACACCATATATTTT. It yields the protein CASSLLYPKAGNTIYF.

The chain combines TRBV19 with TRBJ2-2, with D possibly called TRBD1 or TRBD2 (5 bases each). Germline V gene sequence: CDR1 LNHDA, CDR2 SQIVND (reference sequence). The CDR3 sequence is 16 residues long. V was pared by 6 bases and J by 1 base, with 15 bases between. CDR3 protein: CASRPWDGKNTGELFF. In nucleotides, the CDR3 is TGTGCCAGTAGACCCTGGGACGGAAAGAACACCGGGGAGCTGTTTTTT.

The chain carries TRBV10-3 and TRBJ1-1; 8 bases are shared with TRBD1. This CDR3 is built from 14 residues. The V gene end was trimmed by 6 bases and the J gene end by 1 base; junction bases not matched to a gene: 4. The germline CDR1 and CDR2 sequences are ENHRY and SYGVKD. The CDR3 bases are TGTGCCATCAGCCCGACAGGGGAGAACACTGAAGCTTTCTTT. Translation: CAISPTGENTEAFF.

The CDR3 DNA reads as TGTGCCAGCAGTTCAGGTGGGAAGCAGTTCTTC. It encodes CASSSGGKQFF. This sequence joins TRBV6-7 and TRBJ2-1; no reliable D call. TRBV6-7 is identified as an open reading frame with a role that is uncertain. Trimming left V 4 bases short and J 11 bases short, with 9 bases between. The CDR3 is made up of 11 amino acids.

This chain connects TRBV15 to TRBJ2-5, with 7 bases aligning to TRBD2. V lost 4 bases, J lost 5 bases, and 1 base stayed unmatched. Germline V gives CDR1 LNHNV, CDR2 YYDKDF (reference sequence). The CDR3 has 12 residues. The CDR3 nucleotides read TGTGCCACCAGCAAAGCGGGGGAGACCCAGTACTTC. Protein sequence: CATSKAGETQYF.

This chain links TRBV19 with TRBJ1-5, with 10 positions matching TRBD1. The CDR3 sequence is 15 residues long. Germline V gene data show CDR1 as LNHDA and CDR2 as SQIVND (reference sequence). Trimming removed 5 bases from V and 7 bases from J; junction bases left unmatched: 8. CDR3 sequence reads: CASSPWDRGGQPQHF. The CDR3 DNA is TGTGCCAGTAGTCCATGGGACAGGGGAGGACAGCCCCAGCATTTT.

DNA for the CDR3: TGTGCCAGCAGCGTAGGACTAGCGGGGGGCCGCGGGGAAGGGGAGCTGTTTTTT. Translating gives CASSVGLAGGRGEGELFF. The chain uses TRBV9 and TRBJ2-2; 13 positions match TRBD2. Germline loops: CDR1 SGDLS, CDR2 YYNGEE. The CDR3 runs to 18 residues. J was trimmed by 8 bases and V by 0 bases; bases with no gene match: 10.

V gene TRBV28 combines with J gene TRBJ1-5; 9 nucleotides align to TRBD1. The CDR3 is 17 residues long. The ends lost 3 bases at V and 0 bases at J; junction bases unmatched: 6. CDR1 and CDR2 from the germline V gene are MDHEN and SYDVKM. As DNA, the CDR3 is TGTGCCAGCAGTTTCGAGGGGACAGGGTATAGCAATCAGCCCCAGCATTTT. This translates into CASSFEGTGYSNQPQHF. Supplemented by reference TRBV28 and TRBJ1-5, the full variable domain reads DVKVTQSSRYLVKRTGEKVFLECVQDMDHENMFWYRQDPGLGLRLIYFSYDVKMKEKGDIPEGYSVSREKKERFSLILESASTNQTSMYLCASSFEGTGYSNQPQHFGDGTRLSIL.

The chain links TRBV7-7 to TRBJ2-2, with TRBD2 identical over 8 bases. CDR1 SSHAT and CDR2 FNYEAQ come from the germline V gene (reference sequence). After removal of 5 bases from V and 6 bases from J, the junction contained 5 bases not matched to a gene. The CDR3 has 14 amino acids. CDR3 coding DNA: TGTGCCAGCAGCCCCGGGGGGGATGCCGGGGAGCTGTTTTTT. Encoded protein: CASSPGGDAGELFF.

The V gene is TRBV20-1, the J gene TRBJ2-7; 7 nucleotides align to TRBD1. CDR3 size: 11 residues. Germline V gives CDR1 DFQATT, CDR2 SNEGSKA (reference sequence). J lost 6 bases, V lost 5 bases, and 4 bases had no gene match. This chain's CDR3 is CSASGTAEQYF. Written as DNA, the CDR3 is TGCAGTGCTTCTGGGACAGCCGAGCAGTACTTC.

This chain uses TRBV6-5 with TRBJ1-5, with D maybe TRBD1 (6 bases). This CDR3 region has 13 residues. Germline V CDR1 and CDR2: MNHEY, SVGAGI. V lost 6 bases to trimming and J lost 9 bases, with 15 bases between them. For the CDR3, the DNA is TGTGCCAGCAGCGGGGGCCGGACTCGGCCCCAGCATTTT. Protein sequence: CASSGGRTRPQHF.

The CDR3 coding sequence is TGTGCCAGCAGCGTAAGGGGGCTCAGCGGGGAGCTGTTTTTT. This encodes CASSVRGLSGELFF. V and J are TRBV9 and TRBJ2-2, with 7 bases lining up with TRBD1. V shed 1 base, J shed 7 bases, and the junction held 4 bases outside the gene matches. Germline assignment: CDR1 SGDLS and CDR2 YYNGEE. This CDR3 spans 14 amino acids.

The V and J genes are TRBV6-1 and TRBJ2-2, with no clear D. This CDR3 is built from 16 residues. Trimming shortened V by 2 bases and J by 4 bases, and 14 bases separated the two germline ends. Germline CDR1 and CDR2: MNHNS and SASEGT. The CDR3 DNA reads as TGTGCCAGCAGTGAATTTCGGTATCCGTCCACCGGGGAGCTGTTTTTT. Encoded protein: CASSEFRYPSTGELFF.

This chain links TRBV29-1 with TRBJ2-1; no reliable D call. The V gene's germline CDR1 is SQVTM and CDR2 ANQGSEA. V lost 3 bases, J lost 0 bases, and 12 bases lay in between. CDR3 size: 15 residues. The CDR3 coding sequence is TGCAGCGTTGACTTAGGCACGGTCTCCTACAATGAGCAGTTCTTC. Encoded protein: CSVDLGTVSYNEQFF.

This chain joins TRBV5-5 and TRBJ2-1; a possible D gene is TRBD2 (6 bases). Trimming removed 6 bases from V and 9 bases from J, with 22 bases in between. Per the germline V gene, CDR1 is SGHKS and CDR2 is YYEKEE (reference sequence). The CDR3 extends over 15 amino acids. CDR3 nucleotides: TGTGCCAGCACCCCACCGGGACGCGGGGCGGTTGAGCAGTTCTTC. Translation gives CASTPPGRGAVEQFF.

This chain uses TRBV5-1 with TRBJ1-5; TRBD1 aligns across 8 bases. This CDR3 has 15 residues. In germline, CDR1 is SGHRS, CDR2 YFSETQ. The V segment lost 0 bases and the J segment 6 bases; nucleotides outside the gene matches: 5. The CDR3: CASSLGQGAGQPQHF. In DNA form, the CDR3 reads TGCGCCAGCAGCTTGGGGCAGGGGGCCGGTCAGCCCCAGCATTTT.

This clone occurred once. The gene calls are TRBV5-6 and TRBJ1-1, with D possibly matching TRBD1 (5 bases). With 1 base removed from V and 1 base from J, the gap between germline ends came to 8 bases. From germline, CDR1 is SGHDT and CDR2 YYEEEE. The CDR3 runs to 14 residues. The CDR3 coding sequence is TGTGCCAGCAGCTTGACAGGAAAGAACACTGAAGCTTTCTTT. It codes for CASSLTGKNTEAFF.

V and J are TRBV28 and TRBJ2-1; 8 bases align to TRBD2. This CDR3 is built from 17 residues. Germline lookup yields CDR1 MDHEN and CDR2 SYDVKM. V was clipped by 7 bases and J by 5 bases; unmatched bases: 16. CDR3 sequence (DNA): TGTGCCAGCACCACCGATCAGGGTAGCGGGATCGACAATGAGCAGTTCTTC. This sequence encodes CASTTDQGSGIDNEQFF.

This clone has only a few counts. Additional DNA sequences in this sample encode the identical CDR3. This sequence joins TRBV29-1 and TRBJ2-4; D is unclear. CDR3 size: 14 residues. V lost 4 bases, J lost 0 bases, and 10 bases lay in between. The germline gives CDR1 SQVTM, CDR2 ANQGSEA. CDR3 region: CSVGLFEAKNIQYF. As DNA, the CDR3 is TGCAGCGTTGGACTCTTCGAAGCCAAAAACATTCAGTACTTC.

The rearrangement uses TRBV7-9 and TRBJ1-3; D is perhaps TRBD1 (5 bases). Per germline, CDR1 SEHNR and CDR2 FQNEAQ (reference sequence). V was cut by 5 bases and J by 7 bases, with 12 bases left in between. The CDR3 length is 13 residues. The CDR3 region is CASSPANRNTIYF. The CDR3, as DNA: TGTGCCAGCAGCCCCGCTAACAGGAACACCATATATTTT.

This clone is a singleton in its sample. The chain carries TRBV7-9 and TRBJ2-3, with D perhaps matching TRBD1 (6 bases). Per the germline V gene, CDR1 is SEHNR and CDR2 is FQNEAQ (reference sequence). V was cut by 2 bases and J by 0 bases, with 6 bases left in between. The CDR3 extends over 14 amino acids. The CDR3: CASSLTGSTDTQYF. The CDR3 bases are TGTGCCAGCAGCTTAACAGGGAGCACAGATACGCAGTATTTT.

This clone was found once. The CDR3 loop is CASSRGETQYF. The CDR3 coding sequence is TGTGCCAGCAGCCGTGGGGAGACCCAGTACTTC. This chain links TRBV28 with TRBJ2-5; D remains unclear. The CDR3 runs to 11 residues. V was cut by 6 bases and J by 5 bases, with 7 bases left in between. Per germline, CDR1 MDHEN and CDR2 SYDVKM.

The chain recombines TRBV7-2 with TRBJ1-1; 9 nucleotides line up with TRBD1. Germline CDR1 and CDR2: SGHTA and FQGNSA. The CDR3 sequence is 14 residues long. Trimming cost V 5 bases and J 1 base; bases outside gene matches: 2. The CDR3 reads CASSGQGRNTEAFF. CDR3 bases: TGTGCCAGCAGCGGACAGGGGCGGAACACTGAAGCTTTCTTT. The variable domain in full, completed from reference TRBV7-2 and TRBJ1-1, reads GAGVSQSPSNKVTEKGKDVELRCDPISGHTALYWYRQSLGQGLEFLIYFQGNSAPDKSGLPSDRFSAERTGGSVSTLTIQRTQQEDSAVYLCASSGQGRNTEAFFGQGTRLTVV.

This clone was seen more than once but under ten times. CDR3 DNA sequence: TGTGCCAGCAGTTTATGGAACAGGGATTGGGATGAGCAGTTCTTC. Amino acids: CASSLWNRDWDEQFF. The chain couples TRBV27 to TRBJ2-1, with D perhaps TRBD1 (6 bases). CDR1 and CDR2 from the germline V gene are MNHEY and SMNVEV (reference sequence). This CDR3 is 15 amino acids long. Trimming pared 1 base from V and 8 bases from J, leaving 15 bases between.

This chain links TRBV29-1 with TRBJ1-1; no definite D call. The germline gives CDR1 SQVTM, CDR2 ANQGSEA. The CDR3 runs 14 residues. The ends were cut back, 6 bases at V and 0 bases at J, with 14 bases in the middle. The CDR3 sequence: CSVQNRIMNTEAFF. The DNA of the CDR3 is TGCAGCGTCCAAAATAGGATTATGAACACTGAAGCTTTCTTT.

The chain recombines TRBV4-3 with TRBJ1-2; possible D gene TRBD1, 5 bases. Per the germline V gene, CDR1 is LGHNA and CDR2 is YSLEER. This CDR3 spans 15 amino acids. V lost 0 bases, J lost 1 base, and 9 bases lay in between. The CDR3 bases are TGCGCCAGCAGCCAAGATATCCAGGGTAACTATGGCTACACCTTC. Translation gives CASSQDIQGNYGYTF.

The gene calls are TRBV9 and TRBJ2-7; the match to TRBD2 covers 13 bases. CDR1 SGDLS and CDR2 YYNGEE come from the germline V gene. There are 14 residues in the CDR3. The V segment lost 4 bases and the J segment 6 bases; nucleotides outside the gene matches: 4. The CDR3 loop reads CASSPTSGRVEQYF. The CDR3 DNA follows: TGTGCCAGCAGCCCAACTAGCGGGAGGGTCGAGCAGTACTTC.

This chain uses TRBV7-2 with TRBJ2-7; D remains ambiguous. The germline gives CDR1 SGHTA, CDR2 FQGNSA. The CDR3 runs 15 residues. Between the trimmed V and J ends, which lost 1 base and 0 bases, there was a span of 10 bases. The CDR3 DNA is TGTGCCAGCAGCTTAGGGCCTTACCGCTCCTACGAGCAGTACTTC. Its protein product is CASSLGPYRSYEQYF.